The rows below give T cell receptor beta chains drawn from one sample of a study of glioma-infiltrating T cells after dendritic cell vaccination. Clones were read by immunoSEQ multiplex PCR, and TCRdb kept only the in-frame ones, dropping some. The repertoire has fewer than 75,000 clones, approximately 80% of them found once; the top ten carry 6.5% to 10%. Source: blood, taken before dendritic cell vaccination. These TCRs come from a human donor with glioblastoma. CDR3s include the opening cysteine and the closing phenylalanine or tryptophan. The D gene is left open where the match is weak. Not every row has a clone size; where given, it reads once, few, many or a size class.

size: .
D: TRBD2
J: TRBJ2-3
V: TRBV5-1
DNA: TGCGCCAGCAGCTTGGGTAGCGGGGGCACAGATACGCAGTATTTT
CDR3: CASSLGSGGTDTQYF

size: .
D: .
J: TRBJ2-5
V: TRBV25-1
DNA: TGTGCCAGCAGTGAATTTCGGGGTGGAGAGACCCAGTACTTC
CDR3: CASSEFRGGETQYF

size: .
D: TRBD1
J: TRBJ1-2
V: TRBV19
DNA: TGTGCCAGTAGTATGGGGACAGAGTATGGCTACACCTTC
CDR3: CASSMGTEYGYTF

size: .
D: TRBD1
J: TRBJ2-6
V: TRBV15
DNA: TGTGCCACCAGCAGATTGTTCGGACAGGCGGTCTCTGGGGCCAACGTCCTGACTTTC
CDR3: CATSRLFGQAVSGANVLTF

size: .
D: .
J: TRBJ2-3
V: TRBV29-1
DNA: TGCAGCGTTGTTATCGCGGGGCAATACACAGATACGCAGTATTTT
CDR3: CSVVIAGQYTDTQYF

size: .
D: .
J: TRBJ1-5
V: TRBV6-1
DNA: TGTGCCAGCAGTGAGCTCAGGGCCGGTCAGCCCCAGCATTTT
CDR3: CASSELRAGQPQHF

size: .
D: TRBD1
J: TRBJ1-1
V: TRBV5-4
DNA: TGTGCCAGCAGCTTGGACAGGGGGGCGGCTGAAGCTTTCTTT
CDR3: CASSLDRGAAEAFF

size: .
D: TRBD2
J: TRBJ2-3
V: TRBV10-2
DNA: TGCGCCAGCAGTGACCACCCCCTAGCGGGGGCCGGAGATACGCAGTATTTT
CDR3: CASSDHPLAGAGDTQYF

size: .
D: TRBD2
J: TRBJ2-7
V: TRBV7-2
DNA: TGTGCCAGCAGGACACTAGCGGGGGGGCCGTCCGAGCAGTACTTC
CDR3: CASRTLAGGPSEQYF

size: .
D: .
J: TRBJ1-1
V: TRBV18
DNA: TGTGCCAGCTCACCACCACAGGGAGAAAACACTGAAGCTTTCTTT
CDR3: CASSPPQGENTEAFF

size: .
D: .
J: TRBJ1-5
V: TRBV7-3
DNA: TGTGCCAGCAGCAGGAGCCGGGGTAGTATGGGGAGTTGTCAGCCCCAGCATTTT
CDR3: CASSRSRGSMGSCQPQHF

size: .
D: TRBD1
J: TRBJ1-2
V: TRBV9
DNA: TGTGCCAGCAGGCAGACCGGGACAGGGGATGGCTACACCTTC
CDR3: CASRQTGTGDGYTF

size: .
D: .
J: TRBJ2-5
V: TRBV10-3
DNA: TGTGCCACCGGGGGAGACCAAGAGACCCAGTACTTC
CDR3: CATGGDQETQYF

size: .
D: .
J: TRBJ2-1
V: TRBV6-1
DNA: TGTGCCAGCAGTTCAGGGGTTGTGTCCTACAATGAGCAGTTCTTC
CDR3: CASSSGVVSYNEQFF

size: .
D: .
J: TRBJ2-1
V: TRBV7-9
DNA: TGTGCCAGCAGCTCGACCTTGACAGGACCTTACAATGAGCAGTTCTTC
CDR3: CASSSTLTGPYNEQFF

size: .
D: TRBD1
J: TRBJ1-1
V: TRBV4-1
DNA: TGCGCCAGCAGCCAAAATTTCCCGATGACAGGGACTAACACTGAAGCTTTCTTT
CDR3: CASSQNFPMTGTNTEAFF

size: .
D: TRBD1
J: TRBJ2-7
V: TRBV28
DNA: TGTGCCAGCAGTTCAGGGACAGCTACAGGCGACGAGCAGTACTTC
CDR3: CASSSGTATGDEQYF

size: .
D: .
J: TRBJ2-6
V: TRBV6-1
DNA: TGTGCCAGCAGTGAATCAGGCCGGGCCAACGTCCTGACTTTC
CDR3: CASSESGRANVLTF

size: .
D: .
J: TRBJ1-5
V: TRBV5-4
DNA: TGTGCCAGCAGCTTCCAGGGGAACCAGCCCCAGCATTTT
CDR3: CASSFQGNQPQHF

size: .
D: .
J: TRBJ1-2
V: TRBV7-9
DNA: TGTGCCAGCAGAGACGGGAGAGTTTATGGCTACACCTTC
CDR3: CASRDGRVYGYTF

size: .
D: TRBD1
J: TRBJ2-2
V: TRBV11-2
DNA: TGTGCCAGCAGCCGCATCGGGACAGGGAAGAAAGCCGGGGAGCTGTTTTTT
CDR3: CASSRIGTGKKAGELFF

size: few
D: .
J: TRBJ2-4
V: TRBV12-5
DNA: TGTGCTAGTGGTTTGGCCCCGGGCGTACAATCGCGGGCCTTAGCCAAAAACATTCAGTACTTC
CDR3: CASGLAPGVQSRALAKNIQYF

size: .
D: .
J: TRBJ2-7
V: TRBV7-8
DNA: TGTGCCAGCAGCTTAGTGAGTCCAGAGGAGGGCGAGCAGTACTTC
CDR3: CASSLVSPEEGEQYF